Below, 2 T cell receptor beta chains from the same sample are listed, as sequenced in a study of blood T cell repertoires in COVID-19. Assay: immunoSEQ multiplex PCR; the TCRdb copy retains only in-frame clones and omits some. The table shows 53,000 or so clones, with 65% to 80% occurring only once. The sequenced sample was peripheral blood. These TCRs come from a man aged 55 to 70 with acute or convalescent COVID-19.

This clone appeared a few times. The chain joins TRBV27 to TRBJ2-5; maybe TRBD1 (5 bases). V dropped 3 bases and J dropped 2 bases, with 10 bases sitting between them. CDR1 and CDR2 (germline): MNHEY, SMNVEV (reference sequence). The CDR3 is made up of 14 amino acids. The CDR3, as DNA: TGTGCCAGCAGTTTCGGCAGGGCTCAAGAGACCCAGTACTTC. Translated: CASSFGRAQETQYF.

J is TRBJ2-2 and V is TRBV27, with 8 bases identical to TRBD2. The CDR3 length is 17 residues. The J segment lost 4 bases and the V segment lost 5 bases, leaving 12 bases of the junction unmatched. Germline CDR1 and CDR2: MNHEY and SMNVEV (reference sequence). The CDR3 coding sequence is TGTGCCAGCAGTCACGCTTCAGCGGGAGCTTCCACCGGGGAGCTGTTTTTT. It specifies CASSHASAGASTGELFF.